This paragraph reports one T cell receptor (beta chain). Its antigen remains undetermined. Nothing much larger sits one base from this clone, and base qualities are not available. The entire amount of isolated RNA was reverse transcribed using the High Capacity cDNA Reverse Transcription Kit, so the sequenced TCRB transcripts were expressed ones. Deep immunoSEQ sequencing was applied to naive, central memory and regulatory T cell samples, giving an average of roughly 3.6 million total reads per sample. After sorted cells were lysed in RLT buffer, RNA was extracted with DNase-treated RNeasy Micro or Mini kits, with the choice depending on cell number. To prevent cross-contamination, each cell subset was processed individually, whereas patient and healthy donor samples were processed jointly. TCRB sequences were amplified from cDNA with the immunoSEQ multiplex PCR, producing 87-bp fragments spanning the CDR3 region. Sequencing of the amplicons was done on the Illumina HiSeq platform. Turning to the authors' computational methods: Synthetic template baselines were used to correct PCR bias computationally, reads within Hamming distance 2 were collapsed together, and singletons that could not be merged were discarded. Reads were aligned against IMGT so that V, D and J genes, CDR3 length and insertions or deletions at six rearrangement sites could be assigned. Clonotype counts were normalized to sorted cell number within each subset before computing true diversity and Gini coefficients with the tcR R package. The overlap coefficient, calculated on TCRB nucleotide sequences, was used to measure repertoire sharing. Out-of-frame TCRB sequences from naive cells were analyzed to stand in for the pre-selection repertoire. TCRdb took over this immuneACCESS table, retaining in-frame rearrangements with V and J assigned. Such tables are incomplete; in checked studies, under half of the missing clones stem from an unresolved V gene, and the remainder is unexplained. The DNA was the basis for D and trimming; V, J and clone size are from that table. This sample has hundreds of thousands of clones in its table, and under 15% of those were observed once. The ten largest clonotypes hold approximately 0.022% of the sample.

Each donor gave one peripheral blood draw, averaging around 120 mL, which was collected into heparinised tubes. A BD FACSAria II and a panel including CD45RO, CCR7, CD25, CD127, CD95 and CD27 were used to sort naive, central memory, regulatory and stem cell-like memory CD4+ T cells. Purity was above 95% for every sorted population. PBMCs were separated immediately by Lymphoprep density gradient centrifugation and were stained directly, without being cultured. Samples were stained and sorted in pairs, with one healthy donor and one patient per experiment, so that batch effects were minimized. The data derive from a study of beta chain features in type 1 diabetes (dated by TCRdb to between 2018 and 2020). Context from the whole study: Patients and healthy donors did not differ in mean age, gender distribution, total cell number or subset yield. In the study, TCRB repertoires of sorted circulating CD4+ T cell subsets from recently diagnosed type 1 diabetes patients were compared with those of matched healthy donors. Regulatory and stem cell-like memory subsets were isolated from only 8 patients and roughly eight healthy donors, whereas naive and central memory subsets came from all 30 or so donors. A total of roughly 99,000,000 sorted cells were examined across all samples, and the number of cells per subset was strongly correlated with RNA yield. The paper's findings and limits, for the study overall: A moderate but significant shortening of TCRB CDR3 length was observed in type 1 diabetes patients in all four CD4+ subsets. Because cDNA was sequenced instead of genomic DNA, highly expressing activated cells could be over-represented, though the groups showed no difference in activation or CD3 levels. Shorter templates might have been favored by PCR, but patient and control samples were amplified and corrected together, so both groups would have been affected equally by any skew. At VDJ recombination sites, patients with type 1 diabetes made fewer insertions and deleted more nucleotides, a pattern implying thymic rearrangement abnormalities. HLA sub-analyses involved small numbers of individuals, so any influence of HLA type on TCRB rearrangement remained unresolved. Naive, central memory and regulatory TCRB repertoires appeared to be more alike among patients than among healthy donors.

The CDR3 covers 18 residues, taking in both the cysteine and the phenylalanine. Only the CDR3 DNA is retained, 54 bases long and in frame from the first base. Deletion took 2 bases off V and 4 bases off J, with a span of 24 bases between the germline ends. From a lookup of the germline V gene (reference sequence), CDR1 and CDR2 are LNHDA and SQIVND. The clonotype comes from a man younger than 35 with type 1 diabetes. This sequence uses TRBV19 and TRBJ2-7; the D gene remains uncertain. The sample comprised naive CD4+ T cells from blood. The cell subset or site label, as the study defines it: true naive CD4+ T cells. The nucleotides read TGTGCCAGTAGTATAAGGTCAGTTCCCAATGAACTTTCGTACGAGCAGTACTTC. Its product reads: CASSIRSVPNELSYEQYF. The entire variable domain, with the stretches around the CDR3 drawn from the reference TRBV19 and TRBJ2-7 proteins, is DGGITQSPKYLFRKEGQNVTLSCEQNLNHDAMYWYRQDPGQGLRLIYYSQIVNDFQKGDIAEGYSVSREKKESFPLTVTSAQKNPTAFYLCASSIRSVPNELSYEQYFGPGTRLTVT.